One sample yielded the 22 T cell receptor beta chains listed below, sequenced in a study of CD8 T cells in ankylosing spondylitis (dated 2017 in TCRdb). Libraries were made using 5' RACE. The sample was run on an Illumina HiSeq 2500. TCRdb reworked the public reads: Q25 trimming with fastp, MiXCR clone assembly, productive beta chains retained. Rows with one shared CDR3 protein collapse into an entry with the most common genes and DNA. Recorded for this sample are about 150,000 distinct CDR3 sequences; around 32% of them occurred a single time. The top ten clones comprise 6% of the sample. Source material: synovial fluid, either unsorted or a sorted T cell fraction (not recorded which). These receptors were collected from a male donor with ankylosing spondylitis.

This clonotype has more than one count but fewer than ten. This sequence joins TRBV5-1 and TRBJ2-1, with D uncertain. CDR1 SGHRS and CDR2 YFSETQ come from the germline V gene. This CDR3 is 15 amino acids long. V was shortened by 3 bases and J by 5 bases, with 15 bases between the two germline ends. The CDR3 protein is CASSSQLVLHNEQFF. The CDR3 region has the DNA TGCGCCAGCAGCTCGCAACTGGTTCTCCACAATGAGCAGTTCTTC.

The genes are TRBV19 and TRBJ1-5; 8 nucleotides match TRBD1. After removal of 11 bases from V and 0 bases from J, the junction contained 9 bases not matched to a gene. The CDR3 spans 15 residues. The germline V gene has CDR1 LNHDA and CDR2 SQIVND (reference sequence). CDR3 sequence: CASTRQGNSNQPQHF. As DNA, the CDR3 is TGTGCCTCAACAAGACAGGGGAATAGCAATCAGCCCCAGCATTTT.

The chain couples TRBV5-6 to TRBJ1-4; 8 bases agree with TRBD1. J gave up 8 bases and V 4 bases, and 7 bases lay outside the gene matches. The CDR3 loop spans 14 amino acids. Germline values: CDR1 SGHDT, CDR2 YYEEEE. CDR3 protein: CASSRTGMREKLFF. The CDR3 DNA follows: TGTGCCAGCAGCCGGACAGGGATGAGAGAAAAACTGTTTTTT.

The chain couples TRBV20-1 to TRBJ1-3; TRBD1 matches at 8 bases. CDR1 DFQATT and CDR2 SNEGSKA come from the germline V gene (reference sequence). V shed 3 bases and J 0 bases; nucleotides not matched to a gene: 10. The CDR3 is 17 residues long. The CDR3 loop is CSARGQDRANSGNTIYF. The CDR3 DNA is TGCAGTGCTAGGGGACAGGACAGGGCTAACTCTGGAAACACCATATATTTT.

There are a few counts of this clonotype. The V gene is TRBV10-3, the J gene TRBJ2-7; TRBD1 is a possible D gene (6 bases). In germline, CDR1 is ENHRY, CDR2 SYGVKD. Trimming removed 3 bases at V and 2 bases at J, with 11 bases between. This CDR3 is built from 14 residues. The CDR3 loop is CAISDTTGTYEQYF. CDR3 coding DNA: TGTGCCATCAGTGATACCACAGGGACCTACGAGCAGTACTTC.

This chain links TRBV18 with TRBJ1-1; D is possibly TRBD1 (5 bases). Trimming cost V 4 bases and J 4 bases, with 10 bases left between them. CDR1 is KGHSH, CDR2 LQKENI, per germline. The CDR3 totals 13 residues. CDR3 loop: CASSQGRVTEAFF. CDR3 in DNA: TGTGCCAGCTCACAGGGGAGGGTCACTGAAGCTTTCTTT.

CDR3 sequence: CASSPSVGANTEAFF. CDR3 DNA sequence: TGCGCCAGCAGCCCCTCGGTGGGGGCGAATACTGAAGCTTTCTTT. This sequence joins TRBV5-1 and TRBJ1-1; D might be TRBD1 (6 bases). Germline values: CDR1 SGHRS, CDR2 YFSETQ. V lost 4 bases, J lost 5 bases, and 18 bases lay in between. This CDR3 is 15 amino acids long.

This CDR3 is CASSQDPRGLGGYTF. As DNA, the CDR3 is TGCGCCAGCAGCCAAGATCCTCGGGGGCTCGGTGGCTACACCTTC. The gene calls are TRBV4-1 and TRBJ1-2, with D perhaps TRBD1 (6 bases). The CDR3 spans 15 residues. The V gene's germline CDR1 is MGHRA and CDR2 YSYEKL. The V gene lost 0 bases and the J gene lost 7 bases, with 15 bases spanning the gap.

Ten or more counts support this clonotype. The chain recombines TRBV7-3 with TRBJ1-1; TRBD1 is a possible D gene (5 bases). Germline V gene lookup returns CDR1 SGHTA and CDR2 FQGTGA. V was clipped by 2 bases and J by 0 bases, with 10 bases between them. The CDR3 contains 15 residues. The CDR3 bases are TGTGCCAGCAGCTTACTTGGGGGACTGAACACTGAAGCTTTCTTT. Its protein is CASSLLGGLNTEAFF.

The chain carries TRBV15 and TRBJ1-4; D is uncertain. The CDR3 runs to 16 residues. The V end lost 1 base, the J end lost 0 bases, and 9 bases lay between the germline ends. CDR1 is LNHNV and CDR2 is YYDKDF in the germline V gene (reference sequence). The CDR3 coding sequence is TGTGCCACCAGCAGAGGGACGGGAGCAACTAATGAAAAACTGTTTTTT. Amino acid sequence: CATSRGTGATNEKLFF.

The V gene is TRBV7-2, the J gene TRBJ2-1; 10 positions agree with TRBD2. With V trimmed by 1 base and J by 4 bases, 7 bases remained unmatched. Germline CDR1 reads SGHTA; CDR2 reads FQGNSA. CDR3 length: 17 amino acids. CDR3 bases: TGTGCCAGCAGCTTAGGAGGAGCGGGAGGGATATACAATGAGCAGTTCTTC. This gives the protein CASSLGGAGGIYNEQFF.

The chain carries TRBV4-1 and TRBJ2-5, with 9 positions matching TRBD2. CDR1 and CDR2 from the germline V gene are MGHRA and YSYEKL. The CDR3 has 16 amino acids. V shed 2 bases and J 1 base; nucleotides not matched to a gene: 5. CDR3 nucleotides: TGCGCCAGCAGCCAAATAGCGGGAGAAGGCCAAGAGACCCAGTACTTC. Residues: CASSQIAGEGQETQYF.

This clonotype was detected a few times. The genes are TRBV6-2 or TRBV6-3 and TRBJ1-2, with 12 nucleotides matching TRBD1. Per germline, CDR1 MNHEY and CDR2 SVGEGT. The CDR3 covers 16 residues. V was clipped by 6 bases and J by 2 bases; unmatched bases: 7. CDR3 sequence: CASSRGQGAANYGYTF. CDR3 coding DNA: TGTGCCAGCAGCCGGGGACAGGGGGCCGCAAACTATGGCTACACCTTC.

The gene calls are TRBV9 and TRBJ2-7; TRBD2 agrees at 8 bases. The junction had 6 bases not matched to a gene; V was cut back by 2 bases and J by 2 bases. Germline-derived CDR1 and CDR2 are SGDLS and YYNGEE. The CDR3 covers 15 residues. CDR3 in DNA: TGTGCCAGCAGCGTTTTAGCGGGGAACCCCTACGAGCAGTACTTC. Its translation: CASSVLAGNPYEQYF.

This clonotype has ten or more counts. The chain recombines TRBV12-3 or TRBV12-4 with TRBJ1-2; 9 bases align to TRBD1. With 6 bases clipped from V and 7 bases from J, the junction kept 6 bases outside the gene matches. CDR3 length: 13 amino acids. DNA of the CDR3: TGTGCCAGCAGCCCGGGACAGGGAAGTGGCTACACCTTC. Protein product: CASSPGQGSGYTF.

In this sample, this clonotype turned up once. The V call is TRBV9, the J call TRBJ2-5, with TRBD1 identical over 10 bases. The junction had 2 bases not matched to a gene; V was cut back by 4 bases and J by 5 bases. Germline V gene lookup returns CDR1 SGDLS and CDR2 YYNGEE. The CDR3 length is 13 residues. Here the CDR3 reads CASSMGQGETQYF. The CDR3 region has the DNA TGTGCCAGCAGCATGGGACAGGGGGAGACCCAGTACTTC.

This chain joins TRBV3-1 and TRBJ2-4; tentatively, D is TRBD2 (6 bases). CDR1 is LGHDT, CDR2 YNNKEL, per germline (reference sequence). CDR3 length equals 16 residues. Trimming stripped 4 bases from V and 0 bases from J, with 13 bases between. In DNA form, the CDR3 reads TGTGCCAGCAGCCCGACTAGGACCGGAGCCAAAAACATTCAGTACTTC. Amino acids: CASSPTRTGAKNIQYF.

This chain connects TRBV5-1 to TRBJ2-1; 8 bases align to TRBD2. The CDR3 sequence is 15 residues long. With 2 bases clipped from V and 2 bases from J, the junction kept 3 bases outside the gene matches. Germline V CDR1 and CDR2: SGHRS, YFSETQ. CDR3 bases: TGCGCCAGCAGCTTTTCGGGGGGGCCCTACAATGAGCAGTTCTTC. It translates to CASSFSGGPYNEQFF.

The chain combines TRBV28 with TRBJ1-1; no definite D call. The ends were cut back, 10 bases at V and 4 bases at J, with 10 bases in the middle. The CDR3 covers 11 residues. Germline V lookup: CDR1 MDHEN, CDR2 SYDVKM. The CDR3 DNA reads as TGTGCCACCAGAGATCCCACTGAAGCTTTCTTT. Translated: CATRDPTEAFF. The variable domain in full, completed from reference TRBV28 and TRBJ1-1, reads DVKVTQSSRYLVKRTGEKVFLECVQDMDHENMFWYRQDPGLGLRLIYFSYDVKMKEKGDIPEGYSVSREKKERFSLILESASTNQTSMYLCATRDPTEAFFGQGTRLTVV.

The chain joins TRBV12-3 or TRBV12-4 to TRBJ2-3; D is possibly TRBD1 or TRBD2 (6 bases each). The V gene lost 5 bases and the J gene lost 6 bases, with 18 bases spanning the gap. This CDR3 is built from 15 residues. For the CDR3, the DNA is TGTGCCAGCAGTCCCCGTGTGGGGGGCTGGGATACGCAGTATTTT. Amino acid sequence: CASSPRVGGWDTQYF.

The rearrangement links TRBV25-1 to TRBJ2-2; D remains ambiguous. This CDR3 comprises 11 residues. Germline CDR1 reads MGHDK; CDR2 reads SYGVNS. V lost 7 bases and J 6 bases, leaving 6 bases between the germline ends. Here the CDR3 reads CASIGSGELFF. The CDR3 DNA follows: TGTGCCAGCATCGGTTCCGGGGAGCTGTTTTTT.

This chain links TRBV24-1 with TRBJ1-2, with 7 bases that match TRBD1. Unmatched junction bases numbered 6, after V lost 2 bases and J lost 10 bases. The CDR3 loop spans 13 amino acids. Germline V gene sequence: CDR1 KGHDR, CDR2 SFDVKD. CDR3: CATSDSTTGDYTF. The CDR3 nucleotides read TGTGCCACCAGTGATTCCACTACAGGGGACTACACCTTC.